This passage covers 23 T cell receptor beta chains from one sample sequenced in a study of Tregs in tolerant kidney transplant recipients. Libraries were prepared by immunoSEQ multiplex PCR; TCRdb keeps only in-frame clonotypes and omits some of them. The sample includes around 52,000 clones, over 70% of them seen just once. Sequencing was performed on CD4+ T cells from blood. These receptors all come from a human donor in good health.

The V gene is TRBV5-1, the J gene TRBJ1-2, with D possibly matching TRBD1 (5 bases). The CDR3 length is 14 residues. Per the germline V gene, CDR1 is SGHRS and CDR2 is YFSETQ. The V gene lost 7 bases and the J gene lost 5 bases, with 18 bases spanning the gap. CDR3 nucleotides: TGCGCCAGCGGCGCCCCCGGGGGGGAGTATGGCTACACCTTC. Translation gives CASGAPGGEYGYTF.

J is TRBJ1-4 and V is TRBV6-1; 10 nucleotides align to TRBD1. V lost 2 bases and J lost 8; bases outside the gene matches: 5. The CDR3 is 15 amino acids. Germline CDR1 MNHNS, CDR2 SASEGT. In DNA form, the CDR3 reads TGTGCCAGCAGTGAATGGGGGACAGGGGTCGAAAAACTGTTTTTT. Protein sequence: CASSEWGTGVEKLFF.

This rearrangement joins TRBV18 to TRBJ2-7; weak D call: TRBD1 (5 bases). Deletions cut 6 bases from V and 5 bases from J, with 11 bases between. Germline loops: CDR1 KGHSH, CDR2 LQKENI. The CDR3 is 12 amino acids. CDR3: CASSPGQNEQYF. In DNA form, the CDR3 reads TGTGCCAGCTCCCCTGGACAAAACGAGCAGTACTTC.

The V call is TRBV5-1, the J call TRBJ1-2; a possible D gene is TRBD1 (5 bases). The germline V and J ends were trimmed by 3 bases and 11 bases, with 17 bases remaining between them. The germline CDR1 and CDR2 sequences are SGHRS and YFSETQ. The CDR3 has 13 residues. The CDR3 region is CASSYQGDLYYTF. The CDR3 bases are TGCGCCAGCAGCTACCAAGGGGACCTGTATTACACCTTC.

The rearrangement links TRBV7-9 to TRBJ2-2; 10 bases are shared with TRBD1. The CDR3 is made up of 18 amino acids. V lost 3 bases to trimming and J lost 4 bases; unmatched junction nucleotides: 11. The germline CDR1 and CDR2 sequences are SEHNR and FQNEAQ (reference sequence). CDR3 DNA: TGTGCCAGCAGCTTTGGGCTTGGGAGACAGGGGGCCACCGGGGAGCTGTTTTTT. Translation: CASSFGLGRQGATGELFF.

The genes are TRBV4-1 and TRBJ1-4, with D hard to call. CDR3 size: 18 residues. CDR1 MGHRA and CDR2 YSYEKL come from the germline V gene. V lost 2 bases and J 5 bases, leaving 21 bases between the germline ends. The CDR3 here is CASSQSRVITRQNEKLFF. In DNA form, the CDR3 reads TGCGCCAGCAGCCAATCTCGAGTGATCACTCGCCAAAATGAAAAACTGTTTTTT.

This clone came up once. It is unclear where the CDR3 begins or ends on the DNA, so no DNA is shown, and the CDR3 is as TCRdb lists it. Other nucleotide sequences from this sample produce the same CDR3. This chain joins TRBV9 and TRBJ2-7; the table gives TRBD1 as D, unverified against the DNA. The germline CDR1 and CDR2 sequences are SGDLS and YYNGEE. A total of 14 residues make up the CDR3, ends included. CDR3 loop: CASSVAVGAYEQYF.

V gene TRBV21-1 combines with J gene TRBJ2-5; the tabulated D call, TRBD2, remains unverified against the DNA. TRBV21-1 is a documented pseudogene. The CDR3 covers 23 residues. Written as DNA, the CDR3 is TGTGCCAGCAGCACTCTCAGGAGGCTACCGTTACCTACGAGGCTACCGTTACAAGAGACCCAGTACTTC. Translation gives CASSTLRRLPLPTRLPLQETQYF.

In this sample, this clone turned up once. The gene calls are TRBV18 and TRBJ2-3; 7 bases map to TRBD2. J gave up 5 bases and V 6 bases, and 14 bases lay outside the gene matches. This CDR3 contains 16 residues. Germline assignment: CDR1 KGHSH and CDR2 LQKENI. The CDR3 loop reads CASSPKVGLERDTQYF. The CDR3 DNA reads TGTGCCAGCTCGCCCAAGGTAGGACTAGAGAGAGATACGCAGTATTTT.

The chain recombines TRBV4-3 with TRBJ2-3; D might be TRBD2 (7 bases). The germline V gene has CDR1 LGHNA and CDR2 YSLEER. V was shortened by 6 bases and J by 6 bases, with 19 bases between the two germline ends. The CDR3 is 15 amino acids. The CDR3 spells CASSRQGGGADTQYF. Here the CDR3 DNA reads TGCGCCAGCAGTCGCCAGGGTGGGGGGGCGGATACGCAGTATTTT.

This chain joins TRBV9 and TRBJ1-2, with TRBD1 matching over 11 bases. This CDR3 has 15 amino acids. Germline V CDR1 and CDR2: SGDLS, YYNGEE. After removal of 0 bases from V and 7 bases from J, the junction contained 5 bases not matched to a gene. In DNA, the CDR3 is TGTGCCAGCAGCGTAGAGGGACAGGGGGGGAGTGGCTACACCTTC. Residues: CASSVEGQGGSGYTF.

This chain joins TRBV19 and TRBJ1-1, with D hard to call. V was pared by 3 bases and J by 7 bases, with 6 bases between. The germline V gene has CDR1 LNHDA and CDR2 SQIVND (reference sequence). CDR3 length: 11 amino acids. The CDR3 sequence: CASSIRLEAFF. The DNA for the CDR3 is TGTGCCAGTAGTATCAGGCTTGAAGCTTTCTTT.

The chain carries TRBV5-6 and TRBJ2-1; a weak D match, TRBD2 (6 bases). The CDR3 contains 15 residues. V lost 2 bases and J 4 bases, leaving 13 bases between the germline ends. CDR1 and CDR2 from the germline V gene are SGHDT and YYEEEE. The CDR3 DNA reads TGTGCCAGCAGCTTATTACTAGCTTCGTACAATGAGCAGTTCTTC. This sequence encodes CASSLLLASYNEQFF.

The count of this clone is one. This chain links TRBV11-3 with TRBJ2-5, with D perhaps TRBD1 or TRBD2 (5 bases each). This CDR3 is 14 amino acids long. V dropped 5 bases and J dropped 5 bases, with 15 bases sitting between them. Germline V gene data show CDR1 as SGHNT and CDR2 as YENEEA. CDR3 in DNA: TGTGCCAGCAGCCACCGAGGGGTTTGGGAGACCCAGTACTTC. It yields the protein CASSHRGVWETQYF.

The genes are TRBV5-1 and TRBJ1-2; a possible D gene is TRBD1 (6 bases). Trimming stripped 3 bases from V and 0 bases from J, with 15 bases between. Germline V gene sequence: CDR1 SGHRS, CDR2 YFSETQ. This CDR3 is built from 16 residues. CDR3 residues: CASSSRGGQTNYGYTF. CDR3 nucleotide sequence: TGCGCCAGCAGCTCAAGAGGTGGACAGACTAACTATGGCTACACCTTC.

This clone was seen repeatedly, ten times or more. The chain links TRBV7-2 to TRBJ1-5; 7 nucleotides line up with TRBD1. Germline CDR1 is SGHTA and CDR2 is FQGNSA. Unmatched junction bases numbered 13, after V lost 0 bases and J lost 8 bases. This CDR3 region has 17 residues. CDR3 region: CASSLAPDRVGIKPQHF. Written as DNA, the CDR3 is TGTGCCAGCAGCTTAGCCCCCGACAGGGTAGGAATCAAGCCCCAGCATTTT.

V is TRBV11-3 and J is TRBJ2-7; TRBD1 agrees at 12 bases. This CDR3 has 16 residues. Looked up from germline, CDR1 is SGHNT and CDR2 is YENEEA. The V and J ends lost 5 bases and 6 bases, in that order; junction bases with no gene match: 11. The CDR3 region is CASSPRRDRGPSEQYF. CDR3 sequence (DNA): TGTGCCAGCAGCCCGCGCCGGGACAGGGGGCCCAGCGAGCAGTACTTC.

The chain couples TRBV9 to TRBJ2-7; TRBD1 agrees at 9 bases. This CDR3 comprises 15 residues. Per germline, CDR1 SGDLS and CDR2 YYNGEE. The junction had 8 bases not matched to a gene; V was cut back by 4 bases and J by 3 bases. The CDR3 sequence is CASSFRDREGYEQYF. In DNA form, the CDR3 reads TGTGCCAGCAGCTTCCGGGACAGGGAAGGCTACGAGCAGTACTTC.

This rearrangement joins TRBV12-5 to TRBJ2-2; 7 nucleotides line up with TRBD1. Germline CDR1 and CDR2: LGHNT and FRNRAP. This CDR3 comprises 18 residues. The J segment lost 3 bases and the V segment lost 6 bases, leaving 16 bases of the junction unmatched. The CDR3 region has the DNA TGTGCTAGTGGAGCCGATAACCGAGGGGGCGCAGACACCGGGGAGCTGTTTTTT. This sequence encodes CASGADNRGGADTGELFF. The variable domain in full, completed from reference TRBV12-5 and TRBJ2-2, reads DARVTQTPRHKVTEMGQEVTMRCQPILGHNTVFWYRQTMMQGLELLAYFRNRAPLDDSGMPKDRFSAEMPDATLATLKIQPSEPRDSAVYFCASGADNRGGADTGELFFGEGSRLTVL.

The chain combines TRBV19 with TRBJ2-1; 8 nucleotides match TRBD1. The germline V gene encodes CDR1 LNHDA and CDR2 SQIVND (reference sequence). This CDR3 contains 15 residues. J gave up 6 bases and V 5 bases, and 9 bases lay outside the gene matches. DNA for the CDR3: TGTGCCAGTAGTTTCCGAGGACAGGGAAGCAATGAGCAGTTCTTC. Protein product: CASSFRGQGSNEQFF.

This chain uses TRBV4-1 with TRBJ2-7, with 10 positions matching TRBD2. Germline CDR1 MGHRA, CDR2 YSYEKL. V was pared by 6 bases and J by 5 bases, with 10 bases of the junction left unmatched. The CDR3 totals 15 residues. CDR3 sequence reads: CASRPLGGLAHEQYF. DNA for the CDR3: TGCGCCAGCAGACCGCTCGGGGGACTAGCGCACGAGCAGTACTTC.

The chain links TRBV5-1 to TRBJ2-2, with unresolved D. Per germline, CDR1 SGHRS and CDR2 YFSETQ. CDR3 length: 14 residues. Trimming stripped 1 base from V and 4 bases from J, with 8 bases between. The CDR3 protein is CASSLLQTTGELFF. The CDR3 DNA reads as TGCGCCAGCAGCTTGCTACAGACCACCGGGGAGCTGTTTTTT.

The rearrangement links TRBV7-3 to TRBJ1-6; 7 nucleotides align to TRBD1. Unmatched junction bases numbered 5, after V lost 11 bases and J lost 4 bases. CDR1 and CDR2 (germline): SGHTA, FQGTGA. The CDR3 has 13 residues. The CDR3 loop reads CASGTDYNSPLHF. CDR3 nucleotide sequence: TGTGCCTCAGGGACAGATTATAATTCACCCCTCCACTTT.